The 10 T cell receptor beta chains presented below share a single source sample, sequenced in a study of neurological immune-mediated disorders. MiXCR, run by TCRdb on the 5' RACE reads, gives a single entry per CDR3 protein. The sample contains approximately 74,000 distinct CDR3 sequences, around 5.5% of which appear only once. The sequenced material came from PBMCs. The origin of the receptors is a man aged 18 to 29 with multiple sclerosis.

This clonotype was counted at least ten times. The J gene is TRBJ1-1, the V gene TRBV20-1; possibly TRBD1 for D (5 bases). V lost 5 bases, J lost 5 bases, and 15 bases lay in between. CDR3 length equals 13 residues. CDR1 is DFQATT and CDR2 is SNEGSKA in the germline V gene (reference sequence). CDR3 sequence: CSAPRPGGTEAFF. DNA for the CDR3: TGCAGTGCTCCACGTCCGGGGGGAACTGAAGCTTTCTTT.

This clonotype occurred many times. This rearrangement joins TRBV12-5 to TRBJ2-2; maybe TRBD2 (6 bases). V was pared by 5 bases and J by 6 bases, with 10 bases between. CDR1 and CDR2 from the germline V gene are LGHNT and FRNRAP. There are 13 residues in the CDR3. The CDR3 is CASGLREAGELFF. The CDR3 DNA reads TGTGCTAGTGGTCTCAGGGAGGCCGGGGAGCTGTTTTTT.

This clonotype was counted at least ten times. The gene calls are TRBV20-1 and TRBJ1-1, with a tentative D call TRBD1 (5 bases). The CDR3 consists of 15 residues. Trimming left V 0 bases short and J 1 base short, with 12 bases between. Germline V lookup: CDR1 DFQATT, CDR2 SNEGSKA (reference sequence). CDR3 residues: CSAREVGLGNTEAFF. The CDR3 DNA follows: TGCAGTGCTAGAGAGGTGGGGCTGGGGAACACTGAAGCTTTCTTT.

About this clonotype: A much larger clone sits a single nucleotide away, making a read error possible. This chain joins TRBV20-1 and TRBJ2-7; D ambiguous. V lost 3 bases, J lost 3 bases, and 12 bases lay in between. This CDR3 comprises 13 residues. Germline V gives CDR1 DFQATT, CDR2 SNEGSKA (reference sequence). CDR3 sequence reads: CSASGERDYEQYF. CDR3 DNA sequence: TGCAGTGCTAGTGGGGAAAGGGACTACGAGCAGTACTTC.

This clonotype has at least ten counts. The rearrangement joins TRBV27 to TRBJ2-7; no reliable D call. The V end lost 6 bases, the J end lost 3 bases, and 18 bases lay between the germline ends. CDR3 length: 15 amino acids. Germline lookup yields CDR1 MNHEY and CDR2 SMNVEV (reference sequence). The CDR3 reads CASSSPGRKHYEQYF. CDR3 in DNA: TGTGCCAGCAGCTCCCCTGGCAGGAAACACTACGAGCAGTACTTC.

This clonotype was seen at least ten times. V and J are TRBV27 and TRBJ2-7, with D tentatively TRBD1 (5 bases). The CDR3 runs 13 residues. Trimming took 3 bases from V and 1 from J, leaving 7 bases between them. The germline V gene has CDR1 MNHEY and CDR2 SMNVEV (reference sequence). CDR3: CASSFQGSYEQYF. The DNA of the CDR3 is TGTGCCAGCAGTTTCCAGGGTTCCTACGAGCAGTACTTC.

This clonotype was picked up many times. The chain combines TRBV7-2 with TRBJ1-4; D gene uncertain. The V and J ends lost 1 base and 0 bases respectively, with 6 bases between them. The CDR3 sequence is 15 residues long. Germline assignment: CDR1 SGHTA and CDR2 FQGNSA. The CDR3 sequence: CASSLDTATNEKLFF. The CDR3 DNA follows: TGTGCCAGCAGCTTAGACACAGCAACTAATGAAAAACTGTTTTTT.

This clonotype was detected only a few times. This may be a read error: a much more frequent sequence differs by one nucleotide. The chain couples TRBV7-8 to TRBJ2-7; no clear D gene. Germline V lookup: CDR1 SGHVS, CDR2 FQNEAQ. This CDR3 has 15 amino acids. V lost 0 bases to trimming and J lost 3 bases, with 12 bases between them. The CDR3, as DNA: TGTGCCAGCAGCTTAGCGCTCCGAGACTTCTACGAGCAGTACTTC. Translation: CASSLALRDFYEQYF.

This clonotype was recorded at least ten times. The rearrangement links TRBV5-1 to TRBJ2-2; D gene uncertain. This CDR3 is built from 14 residues. V gave up 2 bases and J gave up 1 base, with 6 bases separating them. CDR1 SGHRS and CDR2 YFSETQ come from the germline V gene. The CDR3 protein is CASSFDGNTGELFF. DNA of the CDR3: TGCGCCAGCAGCTTTGACGGGAACACCGGGGAGCTGTTTTTT.

This clonotype came up many times. The V gene is TRBV5-1, the J gene TRBJ1-6; perhaps TRBD1 as D (5 bases). Trimming cost V 4 bases and J 10 bases, with 15 bases left between them. Germline V gene sequence: CDR1 SGHRS, CDR2 YFSETQ. The CDR3 covers 14 residues. Here the CDR3 reads CASSLGTYGSPLHF. The CDR3 bases are TGCGCCAGCAGCCTAGGGACGTACGGCTCACCCCTCCACTTT.